The rows below give T cell receptor beta chains drawn from one sample of a study of regulatory T cells in long-lasting Graves disease. From the multiplex PCR reads, TCRdb called clonotypes with MiXCR, one entry per CDR3 protein. The sample consists of 360,000 or so distinct CDR3 sequences, about 23% of them appearing once. Sequences were derived from peripheral blood mononuclear cells (PBMCs), sampled when the disease was refractory, from a patient treated with antithyroid drugs. Receptors originate from a woman aged 40-49 years with Graves disease. The conserved cysteine and the conserved F or W are not part of the CDR3 here.

CDR3: ASSQGLLPNGYT
V: TRBV4-3

CDR3: ASSSRGATNEKLF
V: TRBV28

CDR3: ASRIRAAYNEQF
V: TRBV6-1

CDR3: ASSVEALGTDTQY
V: TRBV9

CDR3: ASSMTARKNPQPQH
V: TRBV19

CDR3: ASSRRRPRDGGNEQY
V: TRBV6-1

CDR3: ASSLLRRAGRDTGELF
V: TRBV27

CDR3: ASSEPGGSGNTIY
V: TRBV10-2

CDR3: ASRGRGQANTEAF
V: TRBV6-1

CDR3: ASALSGTNVLT
V: TRBV2

CDR3: ASSFRGDAEKLF
V: TRBV7-9

CDR3: ASSSLSGNEQY
V: TRBV5-1

CDR3: ASSQEARTHPEAF
V: TRBV4-1

CDR3: ASSLPRDETQY
V: TRBV5-4

CDR3: ASSLRTGFLLRHEQY
V: TRBV5-1

CDR3: ASSQGRGLTDTQY
V: TRBV7-3

CDR3: ASSLALAGAGELF
V: TRBV28

CDR3: VSSFWGVNQPQH
V: TRBV28

CDR3: ASSPPEAAQY
V: TRBV18

CDR3: ASSPRAQETQY
V: TRBV2

CDR3: ASRLGSGLWQETQY
V: TRBV11-2

CDR3: ASSFRTDEQY
V: TRBV28

CDR3: ASSLVGGGPADTQY
V: TRBV11-2

CDR3: ASSPGQAPNYGYT
V: TRBV3-1

CDR3: ASNLVVGRWGSPLH
V: TRBV7-2

CDR3: ASTPLLAGVSTDTQY
V: TRBV4-1

CDR3: ASSLGPGREVF
V: TRBV6-2/TRBV6-3

CDR3: ASSQDDRALRGYT
V: TRBV3-1